This T cell receptor beta chain was recovered during a study of beta chain features in type 1 diabetes (dated by TCRdb to about 2018). Describing the broader study: Mean age, gender distribution, total cell number and subset yield did not differ between patients and healthy donors. A total of 85 million to 140 million sorted cells were examined across all samples, and a strong correlation was observed between cell number per subset and RNA yield. In the study, TCRB repertoires of sorted circulating CD4+ T cell subsets from recently diagnosed type 1 diabetes patients were compared with those of matched healthy donors. Naive and central memory subsets were obtained from all 30 or so donors, but regulatory and stem cell-like memory subsets were isolated from only 8 patients and roughly eight healthy donors. General study outcomes and caveats: Because cDNA was sequenced instead of genomic DNA, activated cells with high expression could be over-represented, although the groups did not differ in activation or CD3 levels. Fewer insertions and more nucleotide deletions at VDJ recombination sites were observed in patients with type 1 diabetes, implying thymic rearrangement abnormalities. Shorter templates might be favored by PCR, yet because patient and control samples were amplified and corrected together, any such skew would affect both groups equally. Type 1 diabetes patients showed a moderate but significant shortening of TCRB CDR3 length in all four CD4+ subsets. Naive, central memory and regulatory TCRB repertoires appeared to be more similar among patients than among healthy donors. Because small numbers of individuals were included in the HLA sub-analyses, any influence of HLA type on TCRB rearrangement was left unresolved.

In the case of this clone: Its antigen is still unknown. It has no much larger one-base neighbor in the sample; base qualities were not kept.

V was cut back by 8 bases and J by 5 bases, leaving a gap of 6 bases between them. CDR3 length: 10 amino acids, cysteine to phenylalanine. The DNA shown is the 30-base CDR3, in frame from base 1. CDR1 is given as LNHNV and CDR2 as YYDKDF, both from the germline V gene (reference sequence). All of the isolated RNA was reverse transcribed with the High Capacity cDNA Reverse Transcription Kit, so expressed TCRB transcripts were sequenced. Naive, central memory and regulatory T cell samples underwent deep immunoSEQ sequencing, averaging around 4 million total reads per sample. After sorted cells were lysed in RLT buffer, RNA was extracted with DNase-treated RNeasy Micro or Mini kits, with the choice depending on cell number. To prevent cross-contamination, every cell subset was processed on its own, while patient and healthy donor samples were processed together. TCRB sequences were amplified from cDNA with the immunoSEQ multiplex PCR, producing 87-bp fragments spanning the CDR3 region. Sequencing of the amplicons was done on the Illumina HiSeq platform. For the original study's pipeline: PCR bias was corrected computationally using synthetic template baselines, and reads within Hamming distance 2 were collapsed, with unmergeable singletons discarded. Reads were aligned against IMGT so that V, D and J genes, CDR3 length and insertions or deletions at six rearrangement sites could be assigned. Within each subset, clonotype counts were normalized to sorted cell number, and only after that were true diversity and Gini coefficients computed with the tcR R package. The overlap coefficient, calculated on TCRB nucleotide sequences, was used to quantify repertoire sharing. As a proxy for the pre-selection repertoire, out-of-frame TCRB sequences from naive cells were analyzed. TCRdb's version of the immuneACCESS table is confined to in-frame rearrangements and falls short of the full clone set. An unresolved V gene accounts for under half of the shortfall where checked; the remainder is of unknown origin. V and J calls and clone size are given by that table; D and trimming were obtained from the DNA. A total of some 640,000 clones appear in this sample, around 15% of them only once. The ten largest make up approximately 0.039% of the sample.

Each donor gave one peripheral blood draw, about 110 mL on average, collected into heparinised tubes. Naive, central memory, regulatory and stem cell-like memory CD4+ T cells were sorted on a BD FACSAria II using a panel including CD45RO, CCR7, CD25, CD127, CD95 and CD27. All sorted populations exceeded 95% purity. PBMCs were isolated immediately by Lymphoprep density gradient centrifugation and stained directly without culture. So that batch effects would be minimized, each experiment stained and sorted samples in pairs, pairing one healthy donor with one patient. The chain is encoded by TRBV15 joined to TRBJ2-5; the D gene is unclear. This TCR derives from a man between 18 and 35 years old with type 1 diabetes. Sequencing was performed on naive CD4+ T cells from blood. The cell subset or site label corresponds to: true naive CD4+ T cells. The DNA reads as follows: TGTGCCACCGGGTCGGAGACCCAGTACTTC. Its protein product is CATGSETQYF.